The 23 T cell receptor beta chains given below trace back to one sample, sequenced in a study of control samples from healthy donors and cancer patients. Here immunoSEQ multiplex PCR was the method, and the copy in TCRdb shows in-frame clones only, minus some. The sample has approximately 120,000 clones, about nine tenths seen once. Sequencing used blood. These receptors all come from a human donor in good health. The donor label of this sample is uncertain.

The chain employs TRBV10-3 and TRBJ1-2, with 8 bases matching TRBD1. The CDR3 is 15 residues long. After removal of 0 bases from V and 5 bases from J, the junction contained 5 bases not matched to a gene. CDR1 is ENHRY and CDR2 is SYGVKD in the germline V gene. Here the CDR3 reads CAISESRDRFYGYTF. In nucleotides, the CDR3 is TGTGCCATCAGTGAGTCAAGGGACAGGTTTTATGGCTACACCTTC.

This clone was seen only a few times. The chain combines TRBV10-2 with TRBJ2-7, with D possibly matching TRBD2 (5 bases). The V end was cut by 6 bases, the J end by 3 bases, with 21 bases between. This CDR3 has 16 amino acids. CDR1 and CDR2 from the germline V gene are WSHSY and SAAADI. DNA for the CDR3: TGCGCCAGCAGGAAAGAAGGGATCCGACGGGGCTACGAGCAGTACTTC. Translated: CASRKEGIRRGYEQYF.

In its sample, this clone was seen a few times. As DNA, the CDR3 is TGTGCCAGCAGTGAAGTTAGCGGGGGGGCAGATACGCAGTATTTT. It is translated as CASSEVSGGADTQYF. The rearrangement links TRBV6-1 to TRBJ2-3; TRBD2 matches at 11 bases. V lost 1 base to trimming and J lost 4 bases; unmatched junction nucleotides: 1. The germline CDR1 and CDR2 sequences are MNHNS and SASEGT. This CDR3 region has 15 residues.

The chain is built from TRBV30 and TRBJ1-1; TRBD1 aligns across 7 bases. The CDR3 consists of 13 residues. With 3 bases clipped from V and 4 bases from J, the junction kept 5 bases outside the gene matches. Looked up from germline, CDR1 is GTSNPN and CDR2 is SVGIG (reference sequence). CDR3 in DNA: TGTGCCTGGAGCCCCGGACAGGCCACTGAAGCTTTCTTT. It encodes CAWSPGQATEAFF.

The chain links TRBV10-3 to TRBJ2-7; D not certain. This CDR3 is 12 amino acids long. V lost 8 bases and J lost 1, with 9 bases in between. The germline V gene has CDR1 ENHRY and CDR2 SYGVKD. The CDR3 spells CAIGEGSYEQYV. In DNA form, the CDR3 reads TGTGCCATCGGGGAAGGGTCCTACGAGCAGTACGTC.

The chain carries TRBV5-1 and TRBJ1-2; possibly TRBD1 for D (6 bases). The germline V and J ends were trimmed by 0 bases and 2 bases, with 17 bases remaining between them. The germline V gene encodes CDR1 SGHRS and CDR2 YFSETQ. This CDR3 has 17 residues. The CDR3, as DNA: TGCGCCAGCAGCTTGGAGGTCGGGGGCAGGGCGAACTATGGCTACACCTTC. This codes for CASSLEVGGRANYGYTF.

The rearrangement uses TRBV9 and TRBJ2-3; 8 bases map to TRBD2. The CDR3 is 15 residues long. Losses at the gene ends were 6 bases for V and 2 bases for J; bases not matched to a gene: 8. In germline, CDR1 is SGDLS, CDR2 YYNGEE. Written as DNA, the CDR3 is TGTGCCAGCACATCTAGCGGGTTCGACACAGATACGCAGTATTTT. Its protein product is CASTSSGFDTDTQYF.

The V call is TRBV6-1, the J call TRBJ2-1; possibly TRBD1 for D (5 bases). Germline lookup yields CDR1 MNHNS and CDR2 SASEGT. This CDR3 region has 14 residues. The ends were cut back, 1 base at V and 6 bases at J, with 10 bases in the middle. In DNA, the CDR3 is TGTGCCAGCAGTGAAGGAGGCAGGGTCAATGAGCAGTTCTTC. Translation gives CASSEGGRVNEQFF.

The V call is TRBV12-3 or TRBV12-4, the J call TRBJ1-2; tentative D call: TRBD1 (6 bases). Trimming took 9 bases from V and 8 from J, leaving 19 bases between them. The CDR3 totals 13 residues. The CDR3 DNA reads as TGTGCCAGTTCAGAAGGGGGTTCGAAAGGCTACACCTTC. This encodes CASSEGGSKGYTF.

J is TRBJ1-5 and V is TRBV5-4; 8 bases fit TRBD1. The CDR3 consists of 14 residues. The J segment lost 7 bases and the V segment lost 3 bases, leaving 6 bases of the junction unmatched. The germline gives CDR1 SGHNT, CDR2 YYREEE (reference sequence). The CDR3 bases are TGTGCCAGCAGCTCGAACGGACAGGGCCAGCCCCAGCATTTT. Translation: CASSSNGQGQPQHF.

This clone was recorded a few times. The chain is built from TRBV19 and TRBJ2-2; 9 nucleotides agree with TRBD1. The length of the CDR3 is 16 residues. Germline V gives CDR1 LNHDA, CDR2 SQIVND (reference sequence). J was trimmed by 2 bases and V by 3 bases; bases with no gene match: 4. CDR3 bases: TGTGCCAGTAGTATGGACAGGGGACCTAACACCGGGGAGCTGTTTTTT. Translating it yields CASSMDRGPNTGELFF.

CDR3 in DNA: TGTGCCAGCAGCTTACGGACAGATTTTAACTATGGCTACACCTTC. As protein: CASSLRTDFNYGYTF. The rearrangement uses TRBV7-2 and TRBJ1-2; tentative D call: TRBD1 (6 bases). V was trimmed by 2 bases and J by 1 base, leaving 11 bases between them. The CDR3 length is 15 residues. Looked up from germline, CDR1 is SGHTA and CDR2 is FQGNSA.

The chain has TRBV2 and TRBJ2-1, with unresolved D. CDR1 is SNHLY and CDR2 is FYNNEI in the germline V gene. Trimming took 5 bases from V and 0 from J, leaving 11 bases between them. The CDR3 is made up of 15 amino acids. The CDR3 sequence: CASSIQLSSYNEQFF. The CDR3 DNA follows: TGTGCCAGCAGTATTCAGCTGAGCTCCTACAATGAGCAGTTCTTC.

The chain links TRBV3-1 (or the pseudogene TRBV3-2) to TRBJ2-2; TRBD1 is a possible D gene (6 bases). Germline V gene lookup returns CDR1 LGHDT and CDR2 YNNKEL (reference sequence). The CDR3 contains 14 residues. V was cut by 2 bases and J by 6 bases, with 10 bases left in between. The chain's CDR3 is CASSQQGFPGELFF. As DNA, the CDR3 is TGTGCCAGCAGCCAACAGGGGTTCCCCGGGGAGCTGTTTTTT.

V gene TRBV6-6 combines with J gene TRBJ2-5, with D maybe TRBD2 (5 bases). Trimming left V 5 bases short and J 5 bases short, with 9 bases between. CDR3 length equals 12 residues. CDR1 is MNHNY and CDR2 is SVGAGI in the germline V gene (reference sequence). Here the CDR3 reads CASSRSGETQYF. CDR3 coding DNA: TGTGCCAGCAGTCGATCGGGGGAGACCCAGTACTTC.

The J gene is TRBJ1-3, the V gene TRBV10-1; D gene uncertain. The germline gives CDR1 WNHNN, CDR2 SYGVQD (reference sequence). The CDR3 has 12 amino acids. Deletions cut 3 bases from V and 4 bases from J, with 4 bases between. The CDR3 DNA reads as TGCGCCAGCAGTGATCCGGGAAACACCATATATTTT. Amino acid sequence: CASSDPGNTIYF.

J is TRBJ2-1 and V is TRBV19, with D possibly matching TRBD1 (6 bases). The CDR3 runs 16 residues. CDR1 is LNHDA, CDR2 SQIVND, per germline (reference sequence). Trimming pared 5 bases from V and 2 bases from J, leaving 16 bases between. CDR3 DNA: TGTGCCAGTAGTGCCACCGGGACATTAACCTACAATGAGCAGTTCTTC. It is translated as CASSATGTLTYNEQFF.

V and J are TRBV7-6 and TRBJ1-2; D is undetermined. This CDR3 spans 15 amino acids. The V end lost 1 base, the J end lost 2 bases, and 11 bases lay between the germline ends. The germline V gene encodes CDR1 SGHVS and CDR2 FNYEAQ. The CDR3 DNA reads TGTGCCAGCAGCTTAGATGAGGGTATCAACTATGGCTACACCTTC. Its translation: CASSLDEGINYGYTF.

V gene TRBV15 combines with J gene TRBJ1-6; D is perhaps TRBD1 (5 bases). Trimming removed 4 bases from V and 7 bases from J, with 14 bases in between. The CDR3 runs 15 residues. Germline CDR1 reads LNHNV; CDR2 reads YYDKDF (reference sequence). The CDR3 region is CATSKVGQENSPLHF. DNA of the CDR3: TGTGCCACCAGCAAGGTCGGACAAGAAAATTCACCCCTCCACTTT. The whole variable domain, remainder taken from reference TRBV15 and TRBJ1-6, is DAMVIQNPRYQVTQFGKPVTLSCSQTLNHNVMYWYQQKSSQAPKLLFHYYDKDFNNEADTPDNFQSRRPNTSFCFLDIRSPGLGDTAMYLCATSKVGQENSPLHFGNGTRLTVT.

V usage is TRBV9 and J usage is TRBJ2-3; D uncertain. V shed 3 bases and J shed 6 bases, with 8 bases lying between them. Germline CDR1 reads SGDLS; CDR2 reads YYNGEE. The CDR3 contains 12 residues. CDR3 protein: CASSAQYDTQYF. The CDR3 DNA reads as TGTGCCAGCAGCGCTCAATACGATACGCAGTATTTT.

The rearrangement joins TRBV13 to TRBJ2-1; D may correspond to TRBD1 or TRBD2 (5 bases each). Deletions cut 0 bases from V and 3 bases from J, with 9 bases between. Germline V gene data show CDR1 as PRHDT and CDR2 as FYEKMQ (reference sequence). The CDR3 extends over 15 amino acids. CDR3 coding DNA: TGTGCCAGCAGCTTAGGTGGGGGTGACTACAATGAGCAGTTCTTC. Amino acid sequence: CASSLGGGDYNEQFF. Complete variable domain (other parts from reference TRBV13 and TRBJ2-1): AAGVIQSPRHLIKEKRETATLKCYPIPRHDTVYWYQQGPGQDPQFLISFYEKMQSDKGSIPDRFSAQQFSDYHSELNMSSLELGDSALYFCASSLGGGDYNEQFFGPGTRLTVL.

The chain uses TRBV6-2 or TRBV6-3 and TRBJ1-3; D gene uncertain. V was cut by 5 bases and J by 0 bases, with 8 bases left in between. CDR1 is MNHEY, CDR2 SVGEGT, per germline. The CDR3 runs to 14 residues. This CDR3 is CASSHGYSGNTIYF. In nucleotides, the CDR3 is TGTGCCAGCAGTCACGGATACTCTGGAAACACCATATATTTT.

The chain links TRBV6-5 to TRBJ2-7; possible D gene TRBD1, 6 bases. The CDR3 is 15 residues long. Deletions cut 6 bases from V and 2 bases from J, with 17 bases between. Germline V CDR1 and CDR2: MNHEY, SVGAGI. The DNA of the CDR3 is TGTGCCAGCAGAAAGGACAGAGGGGGAACCTACGAGCAGTACTTC. It codes for CASRKDRGGTYEQYF.